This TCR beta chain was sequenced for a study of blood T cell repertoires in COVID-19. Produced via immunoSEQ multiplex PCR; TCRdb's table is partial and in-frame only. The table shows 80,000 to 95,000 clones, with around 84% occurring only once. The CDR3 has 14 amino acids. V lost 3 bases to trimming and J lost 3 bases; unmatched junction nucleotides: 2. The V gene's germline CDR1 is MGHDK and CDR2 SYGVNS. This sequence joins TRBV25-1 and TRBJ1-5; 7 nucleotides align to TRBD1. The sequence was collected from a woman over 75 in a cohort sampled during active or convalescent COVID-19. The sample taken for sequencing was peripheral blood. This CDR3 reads CASSDDRANQPQHF. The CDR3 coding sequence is TGTGCCAGCAGTGACGACAGGGCCAATCAGCCCCAGCATTTT.